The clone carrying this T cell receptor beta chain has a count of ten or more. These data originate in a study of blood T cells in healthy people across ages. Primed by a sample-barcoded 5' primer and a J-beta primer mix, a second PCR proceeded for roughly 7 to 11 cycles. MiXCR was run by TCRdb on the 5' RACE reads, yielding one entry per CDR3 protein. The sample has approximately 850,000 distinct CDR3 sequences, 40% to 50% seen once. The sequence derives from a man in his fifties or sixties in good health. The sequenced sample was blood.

CDR3 coding DNA: TGTGCCAGCAGCTCCCTGAGCACAGATACGCAGTATTTT. Protein: CASSSLSTDTQYF. The rearrangement uses TRBV7-6 and TRBJ2-3; D unclear. CDR1 and CDR2 (germline): SGHVS, FNYEAQ. There are 13 residues in the CDR3. Trimming took off 4 bases at V and 0 bases at J, with 5 bases between the two ends.